The 30 T cell receptor beta chains in this list originate from one sample, sequenced in a study of technical replicates of blood from several donors. Generated by immunoSEQ multiplex PCR, the TCRdb table keeps only in-frame clones and is missing some. Counted here are about 75,000 clones, 95% to 98% occurring once; the ten biggest clones make up around 0.31%. Source material: T cells isolated from PBMCs. Receptors were obtained from a human donor in good health.

V usage is TRBV7-8 and J usage is TRBJ1-2, with 12 bases identical to TRBD1. The junction had 5 bases not matched to a gene; V was cut back by 5 bases and J by 4 bases. The CDR3 runs to 15 residues. CDR1 and CDR2 (germline): SGHVS, FQNEAQ. CDR3 residues: CASSPGQGASYGYTF. The CDR3 nucleotides are TGTGCCAGCAGCCCGGGACAGGGGGCCAGCTATGGCTACACCTTC.

This chain uses TRBV13 with TRBJ1-2; 7 nucleotides agree with TRBD1. Losses at the gene ends were 5 bases for V and 3 bases for J; bases not matched to a gene: 3. The CDR3 totals 13 residues. Per germline, CDR1 PRHDT and CDR2 FYEKMQ (reference sequence). The CDR3 DNA is TGTGCCAGCAGCCCCACAGGGGACTATGGCTACACCTTC. Its translation: CASSPTGDYGYTF.

This rearrangement joins TRBV28 to TRBJ1-1; 7 positions match TRBD1. CDR3 size: 12 residues. CDR1 and CDR2 (germline): MDHEN, SYDVKM. J was trimmed by 6 bases and V by 2 bases; bases with no gene match: 0. CDR3 nucleotide sequence: TGTGCCAGCAGTTTAACAGGGGCTGAAGCTTTCTTT. Its protein is CASSLTGAEAFF.

The chain uses TRBV5-6 and TRBJ2-1; D remains unclear. The CDR3 extends over 12 amino acids. Germline assignment: CDR1 SGHDT and CDR2 YYEEEE. V dropped 2 bases and J dropped 7 bases, with 7 bases sitting between them. CDR3 region: CASSLVRNEQFF. DNA for the CDR3: TGTGCCAGCAGCTTAGTCAGAAATGAGCAGTTCTTC.

The chain employs TRBV6-1 and TRBJ1-5; D call uncertain. Germline CDR1 is MNHNS and CDR2 is SASEGT. Deletions cut 4 bases from V and 7 bases from J, with 14 bases between. The CDR3 covers 14 residues. The CDR3 region is CASSGLGARQPQHF. The CDR3 nucleotides read TGTGCCAGCAGTGGACTGGGTGCGCGGCAGCCCCAGCATTTT.

The chain employs TRBV5-5 and TRBJ2-5; D is possibly TRBD2 (7 bases). This CDR3 is 14 amino acids long. Germline values: CDR1 SGHKS, CDR2 YYEKEE (reference sequence). V lost 7 bases and J 5 bases, leaving 18 bases between the germline ends. The CDR3 spells CASLGGGAEETQYF. The CDR3 DNA reads TGTGCCAGCCTGGGGGGGGGCGCAGAGGAGACCCAGTACTTC.

The table lists this clone with a few counts. The V and J genes are TRBV5-1 and TRBJ2-1, with TRBD2 identical over 10 bases. CDR1 and CDR2 from the germline V gene are SGHRS and YFSETQ. CDR3 length equals 14 residues. The V gene end was trimmed by 2 bases and the J gene end by 7 bases; junction bases not matched to a gene: 3. The CDR3 DNA reads as TGCGCCAGCAGCTTCCCTAGCGGGAGTAATGAGCAGTTCTTC. It specifies CASSFPSGSNEQFF.

This rearrangement joins TRBV19 to TRBJ2-5; weak D call: TRBD1 (6 bases). The CDR3 contains 14 residues. Trimming cost V 3 bases and J 2 bases, with 10 bases left between them. The germline V gene encodes CDR1 LNHDA and CDR2 SQIVND (reference sequence). The CDR3, as DNA: TGTGCCAGTAGTATGGGAGACAGGCAAGAGACCCAGTACTTC. It yields the protein CASSMGDRQETQYF.

The rearrangement links TRBV7-3 to TRBJ2-2, with D possibly being TRBD1 (6 bases). This CDR3 is 15 amino acids long. Trimming left V 2 bases short and J 2 bases short, with 9 bases between. The germline CDR1 and CDR2 sequences are SGHTA and FQGTGA. The CDR3 DNA follows: TGTGCCAGCAGCTTAGGCAGGGGCAACACCGGGGAGCTGTTTTTT. Translating gives CASSLGRGNTGELFF.

V gene TRBV19 combines with J gene TRBJ1-5; 8 bases fit TRBD1. The CDR3 is 16 amino acids. V was pared by 4 bases and J by 4 bases, with 9 bases of the junction left unmatched. The germline V gene encodes CDR1 LNHDA and CDR2 SQIVND (reference sequence). CDR3 DNA: TGTGCCAGTAGTAGGGTCGGGGACAGGTCTAATCAGCCCCAGCATTTT. Protein sequence: CASSRVGDRSNQPQHF.

V usage is TRBV7-8 and J usage is TRBJ2-3; D not certain. Between the trimmed V and J ends, which lost 5 bases and 5 bases, there was a span of 14 bases. Looked up from germline, CDR1 is SGHVS and CDR2 is FQNEAQ. This CDR3 is built from 14 residues. In DNA, the CDR3 is TGTGCCAGCAGCGTCGGTGAATTTGTAGATACGCAGTATTTT. Its protein is CASSVGEFVDTQYF.

The gene calls are TRBV5-1 and TRBJ1-1; maybe TRBD1 (6 bases). CDR3 length: 15 amino acids. Trimming pared 4 bases from V and 1 base from J, leaving 14 bases between. The germline gives CDR1 SGHRS, CDR2 YFSETQ. This chain's CDR3 is CASSPTWGQNTEAFF. In DNA form, the CDR3 reads TGCGCCAGCAGCCCCACCTGGGGACAGAACACTGAAGCTTTCTTT.

The chain has TRBV2 and TRBJ1-2; TRBD1 agrees at 7 bases. The germline V gene has CDR1 SNHLY and CDR2 FYNNEI. CDR3 length: 13 amino acids. Trimming cost V 6 bases and J 5 bases; bases outside gene matches: 6. Here the CDR3 reads CASRAGTAYGYTF. Here the CDR3 DNA reads TGTGCCAGCAGAGCCGGGACAGCATATGGCTACACCTTC. Variable domain in full (rest from reference TRBV2 and TRBJ1-2): EPEVTQTPSHQVTQMGQEVILRCVPISNHLYFYWYRQILGQKVEFLVSFYNNEISEKSEIFDDQFSVERPDGSNFTLKIRSTKLEDSAMYFCASRAGTAYGYTFGSGTRLTVV.

This chain connects TRBV19 to TRBJ2-7; 11 bases align to TRBD2. The germline V gene encodes CDR1 LNHDA and CDR2 SQIVND (reference sequence). Trimming took 6 bases from V and 2 from J; bases not matched to a gene: 0. There are 13 residues in the CDR3. The CDR3 region has the DNA TGTGCCAGTAGGGGACTAGCGGCCTACGAGCAGTACTTC. It codes for CASRGLAAYEQYF. The whole variable domain, filled in from reference TRBV19 and TRBJ2-7, reads DGGITQSPKYLFRKEGQNVTLSCEQNLNHDAMYWYRQDPGQGLRLIYYSQIVNDFQKGDIAEGYSVSREKKESFPLTVTSAQKNPTAFYLCASRGLAAYEQYFGPGTRLTVT.

The rearrangement joins TRBV29-1 to TRBJ1-2, with D maybe TRBD1 (5 bases). The CDR3 extends over 12 amino acids. Germline values: CDR1 SQVTM, CDR2 ANQGSEA. V was shortened by 5 bases and J by 0 bases, with 7 bases between the two germline ends. DNA for the CDR3: TGCAGCGTTTTGACAGCTAACTATGGCTACACCTTC. Protein sequence: CSVLTANYGYTF.

This chain links TRBV29-1 with TRBJ2-1; the D gene is possibly TRBD2 (5 bases). This CDR3 contains 11 residues. Trimming removed 8 bases from V and 10 bases from J, with 15 bases in between. The germline V gene encodes CDR1 SQVTM and CDR2 ANQGSEA. The chain's CDR3 is CSPRVVQEQFF. CDR3 sequence (DNA): TGCAGCCCGAGGGTTGTACAGGAGCAGTTCTTC.

The chain carries TRBV4-2 and TRBJ2-5, with 8 bases identical to TRBD2. From germline, CDR1 is LGHNA and CDR2 YNFKEQ. Trimming at V came to 4 bases and at J to 0 bases, leaving 10 bases not matched to a gene. This CDR3 is 17 amino acids long. This CDR3 reads CASSPYGQREYQETQYF. In DNA, the CDR3 is TGTGCCAGCAGCCCCTATGGTCAGCGGGAGTACCAAGAGACCCAGTACTTC.

The V and J genes are TRBV30 and TRBJ1-1, with TRBD1 matching over 7 bases. In germline, CDR1 is GTSNPN, CDR2 SVGIG (reference sequence). This CDR3 is 15 amino acids long. The V and J ends lost 3 bases and 5 bases, in that order; junction bases with no gene match: 12. The CDR3 here is CAWSRGGGAWTEAFF. The CDR3 DNA reads as TGTGCCTGGAGCCGAGGAGGGGGCGCGTGGACTGAAGCTTTCTTT.

V and J are TRBV11-3 and TRBJ2-7; 8 bases map to TRBD2. V was pared by 4 bases and J by 5 bases, with 7 bases of the junction left unmatched. The CDR3 is made up of 14 amino acids. Germline V gene sequence: CDR1 SGHNT, CDR2 YENEEA. The CDR3 DNA sequence: TGTGCCAGCAGCTGGGGCGGGGGGAGCAACGAGCAGTACTTC. Translated, it gives CASSWGGGSNEQYF.

V gene TRBV9 combines with J gene TRBJ1-2; 8 bases line up with TRBD1. This CDR3 comprises 15 residues. V shed 3 bases, J shed 2 bases, and the junction held 6 bases outside the gene matches. CDR1 SGDLS and CDR2 YYNGEE come from the germline V gene. CDR3 nucleotides: TGTGCCAGCAGCGGAACAGGGGGTGACAACTATGGCTACACCTTC. Its protein is CASSGTGGDNYGYTF.

The V and J genes are TRBV27 and TRBJ2-1; weak D call: TRBD1 (6 bases). Between the trimmed V and J ends, which lost 6 bases and 1 base, there was a span of 16 bases. Looked up from germline, CDR1 is MNHEY and CDR2 is SMNVEV (reference sequence). CDR3 size: 16 residues. The CDR3 protein is CASSINRVTSYNEQFF. Here the CDR3 DNA reads TGTGCCAGCAGCATAAACAGGGTGACTTCCTACAATGAGCAGTTCTTC.

This clone came up once. The gene calls are TRBV15 and TRBJ1-2; D not certain. CDR3 size: 12 residues. The V gene lost 3 bases and the J gene lost 7 bases, with 9 bases spanning the gap. Germline V gene data show CDR1 as LNHNV and CDR2 as YYDKDF (reference sequence). DNA for the CDR3: TGTGCCACCAGCAGTATCCGGAGTGGCTACACCTTC. This gives the protein CATSSIRSGYTF.

V is TRBV9 and J is TRBJ1-3, with TRBD1 matching over 9 bases. The CDR3 sequence is 14 residues long. V lost 5 bases to trimming and J lost 4 bases; unmatched junction nucleotides: 4. Germline loops: CDR1 SGDLS, CDR2 YYNGEE. Here the CDR3 reads CASSRQGEGNTIYF. DNA of the CDR3: TGTGCCAGCAGTAGACAGGGGGAAGGAAACACCATATATTTT.

V is TRBV9 and J is TRBJ2-7; maybe TRBD2 (5 bases). Trimming removed 0 bases at V and 2 bases at J, with 18 bases between. This CDR3 comprises 17 residues. The V gene's germline CDR1 is SGDLS and CDR2 YYNGEE. The CDR3 coding sequence is TGTGCCAGCAGCGTAGAGTTGGACCCGGGATCTACCTACGAGCAGTACTTC. It translates to CASSVELDPGSTYEQYF. Variable domain in full (rest from reference TRBV9 and TRBJ2-7): DSGVTQTPKHLITATGQRVTLRCSPRSGDLSVYWYQQSLDQGLQFLIQYYNGEERAKGNILERFSAQQFPDLHSELNLSSLELGDSALYFCASSVELDPGSTYEQYFGPGTRLTVT.

The chain links TRBV5-6 to TRBJ1-5; TRBD1 agrees at 7 bases. Germline V gene lookup returns CDR1 SGHDT and CDR2 YYEEEE. CDR3 size: 17 residues. The V gene end was trimmed by 2 bases and the J gene end by 6 bases; junction bases not matched to a gene: 14. In DNA, the CDR3 is TGTGCCAGCAGCTTATTGACAGGGCAGGGTGGGGGTCAGCCCCAGCATTTT. This sequence encodes CASSLLTGQGGGQPQHF.

The rearrangement joins TRBV10-3 to TRBJ2-5; no clear D gene. This CDR3 has 11 amino acids. Germline lookup yields CDR1 ENHRY and CDR2 SYGVKD. V dropped 5 bases and J dropped 4 bases, with 5 bases sitting between them. DNA for the CDR3: TGTGCCATCAGTTCATCAGAGACCCAGTACTTC. Its protein product is CAISSSETQYF.

The chain carries TRBV27 and TRBJ2-7; 7 positions match TRBD1. This CDR3 spans 15 amino acids. The germline V gene has CDR1 MNHEY and CDR2 SMNVEV (reference sequence). With V trimmed by 2 bases and J by 3 bases, 7 bases remained unmatched. For the CDR3, the DNA is TGTGCCAGCAGTTTAAGGGGGCTAGCTGGCTACGAGCAGTACTTC. The encoded protein is CASSLRGLAGYEQYF.

The chain joins TRBV2 to TRBJ2-3; 11 bases are a match to TRBD2. Germline assignment: CDR1 SNHLY and CDR2 FYNNEI. V gave up 5 bases and J gave up 6 bases; unmatched junction bases: 10. CDR3 length: 16 residues. CDR3 DNA sequence: TGTGCCAGCAGTACATTAGCGGGAGGGCCGAGGGATACGCAGTATTTT. It yields the protein CASSTLAGGPRDTQYF.

The J gene is TRBJ1-1, the V gene TRBV9; possible D gene TRBD1, 5 bases. Trimming removed 4 bases from V and 5 bases from J, with 15 bases in between. This CDR3 has 14 amino acids. CDR1 and CDR2 (germline): SGDLS, YYNGEE. The CDR3, as DNA: TGTGCCAGCAGCACCGCCGGGGGGTCAACTGAAGCTTTCTTT. It codes for CASSTAGGSTEAFF.

This sequence joins TRBV5-4 and TRBJ1-1, with a possible D match to TRBD1 (5 bases). Germline CDR1 reads SGHNT; CDR2 reads YYREEE (reference sequence). With 4 bases removed from V and 3 bases from J, the gap between germline ends came to 13 bases. The CDR3 length is 14 residues. CDR3: CASSKDTPHTEAFF. The DNA for the CDR3 is TGTGCCAGCAGCAAGGACACTCCACACACTGAAGCTTTCTTT.